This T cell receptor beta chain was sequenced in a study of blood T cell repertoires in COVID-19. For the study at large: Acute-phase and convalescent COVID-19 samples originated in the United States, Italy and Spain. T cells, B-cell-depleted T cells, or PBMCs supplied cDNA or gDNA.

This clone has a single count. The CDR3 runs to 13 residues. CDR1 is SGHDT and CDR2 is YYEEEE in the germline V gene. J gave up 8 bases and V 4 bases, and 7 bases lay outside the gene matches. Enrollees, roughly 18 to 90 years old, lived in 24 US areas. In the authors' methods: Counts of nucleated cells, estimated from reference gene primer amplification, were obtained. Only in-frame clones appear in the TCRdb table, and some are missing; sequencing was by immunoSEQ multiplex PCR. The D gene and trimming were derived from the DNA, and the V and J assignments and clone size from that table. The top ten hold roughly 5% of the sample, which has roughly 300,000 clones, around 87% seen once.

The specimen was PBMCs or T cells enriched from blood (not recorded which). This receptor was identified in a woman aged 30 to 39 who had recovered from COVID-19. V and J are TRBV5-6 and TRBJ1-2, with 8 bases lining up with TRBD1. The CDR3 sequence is CASSLGQGGGYTF. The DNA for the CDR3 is TGTGCCAGCAGCCTCGGACAGGGAGGAGGCTACACCTTC.